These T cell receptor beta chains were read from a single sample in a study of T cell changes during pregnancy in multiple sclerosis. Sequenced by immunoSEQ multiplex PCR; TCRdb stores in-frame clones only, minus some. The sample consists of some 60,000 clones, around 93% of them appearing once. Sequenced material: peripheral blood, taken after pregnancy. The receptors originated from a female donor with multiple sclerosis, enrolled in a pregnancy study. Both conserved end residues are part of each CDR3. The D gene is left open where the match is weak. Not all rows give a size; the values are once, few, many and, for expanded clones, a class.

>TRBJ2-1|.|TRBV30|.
CAWSTNNEQFF
TGTGCCTGGAGTACTAACAATGAGCAGTTCTTC
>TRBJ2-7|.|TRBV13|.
CASSFSSSYEQYF
TGTGCCAGCAGCTTTTCGAGCTCCTACGAGCAGTACTTC
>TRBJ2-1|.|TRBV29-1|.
CSVRAGWNEQFF
TGCAGCGTCCGGGCAGGGTGGAATGAGCAGTTCTTC
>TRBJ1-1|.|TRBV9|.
CASSVEGGQHTEAFF
TGTGCCAGCAGCGTAGAGGGGGGGCAACACACTGAAGCTTTCTTT
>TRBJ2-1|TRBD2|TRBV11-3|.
CASSLTSGGYNEQFF
TGTGCCAGCAGCTTGACTAGCGGGGGCTACAATGAGCAGTTCTTC
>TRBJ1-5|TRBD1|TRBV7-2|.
CASSRRTGGDQPQHF
TGTGCCAGCAGCCGGCGGACAGGAGGGGATCAGCCCCAGCATTTT
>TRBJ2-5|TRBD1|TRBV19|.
CASSIGSGGRETQYF
TGTGCCAGTAGTATCGGTTCAGGGGGCCGAGAGACCCAGTACTTC
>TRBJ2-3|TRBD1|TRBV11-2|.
CASSLGQGDGDTQYF
TGTGCCAGCAGCTTGGGACAGGGGGATGGAGATACGCAGTATTTT
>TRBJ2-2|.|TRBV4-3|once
CASSQERGYTGELFF
TGCGCCAGCAGCCAAGAAAGAGGATACACCGGGGAGCTGTTTTTT
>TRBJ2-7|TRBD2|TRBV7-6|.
CASSLVSPTSDYSYEQYF
TGTGCCAGCAGCTTAGTTAGCCCAACTAGCGACTACTCCTACGAGCAGTACTTC
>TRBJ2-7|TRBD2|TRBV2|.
CASRTSGSDEQYF
TGTGCCAGCAGGACTAGCGGGAGCGACGAGCAGTACTTC
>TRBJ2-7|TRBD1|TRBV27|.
CASSLSGQGAYEQYF
TGTGCCAGCAGTTTATCGGGACAGGGTGCCTACGAGCAGTACTTC
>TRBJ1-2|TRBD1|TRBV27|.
CASSRRDSSYGYTF
TGTGCCAGCAGTCGACGGGACAGTAGTTATGGCTACACCTTC
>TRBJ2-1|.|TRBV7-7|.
CASSLGEGRGSYNEQFF
TGTGCTAGCAGCTTAGGTGAGGGGCGGGGCTCCTACAATGAGCAGTTCTTC
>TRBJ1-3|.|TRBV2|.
CASSSHLIQRNTIYF
TGTGCCAGCAGTTCACACCTCATTCAAAGAAACACCATATATTTT
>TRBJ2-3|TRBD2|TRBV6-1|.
CASSVPTSGFTDTQYF
TGTGCCAGCAGTGTTCCCACTAGCGGATTCACAGATACGCAGTATTTT
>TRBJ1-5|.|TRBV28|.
CASKRGRGNQPQHF
TGTGCCAGTAAAAGAGGCAGGGGTAATCAGCCCCAGCATTTT
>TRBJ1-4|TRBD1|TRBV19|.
CASSIGGQAKF
TGTGCCAGTAGTATAGGAGGACAGGCGAAATTT
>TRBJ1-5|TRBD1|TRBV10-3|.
CAISDTGGDQPQHF
TGTGCCATCAGTGACACAGGGGGCGATCAGCCCCAGCATTTT
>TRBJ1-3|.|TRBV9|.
CASSVDILGNTIYF
TGTGCCAGCAGCGTAGATATACTCGGAAACACCATATATTTT
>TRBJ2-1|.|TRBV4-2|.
CASSRLVGTTYNEQFF
TGTGCCAGCAGCCGCCTAGTCGGGACAACCTACAATGAGCAGTTCTTC
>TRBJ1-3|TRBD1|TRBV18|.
CASSLTRGPSGNTIYF
TGTGCCAGCTCACTCACTAGGGGGCCCTCTGGAAACACCATATATTTT
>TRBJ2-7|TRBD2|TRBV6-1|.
CAIDGLAGRSYEQYF
TGTGCCATCGACGGACTAGCGGGACGCTCCTACGAGCAGTACTTC
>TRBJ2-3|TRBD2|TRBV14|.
CASSQDPAGGWADTQYF
TGTGCCAGCAGCCAAGACCCGGCGGGAGGGTGGGCAGATACGCAGTATTTT
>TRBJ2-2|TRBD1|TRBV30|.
CAWSTGQKTGELFF
TGTGCCTGGAGTACGGGACAGAAAACCGGGGAGCTGTTTTTT
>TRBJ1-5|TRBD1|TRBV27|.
CASSVYRGSNQPQHF
TGTGCCAGCAGTGTATACAGGGGTAGCAATCAGCCCCAGCATTTT
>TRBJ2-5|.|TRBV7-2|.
CASSGLGGMRQETQYF
TGTGCCAGCAGCGGGCTGGGCGGGATGAGGCAAGAGACCCAGTACTTC
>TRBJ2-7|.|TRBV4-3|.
CASSQDFGRGYEQYF
TGCGCCAGCAGCCAAGATTTCGGCAGGGGATACGAGCAGTACTTC
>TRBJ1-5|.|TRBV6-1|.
CASSDRQFQPQHF
TGTGCCAGCAGTGACCGACAGTTCCAGCCCCAGCATTTT
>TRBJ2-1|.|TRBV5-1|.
CASSLDPSDNNEQFF
TGCGCCAGCAGCTTGGATCCTAGCGACAACAATGAGCAGTTCTTC
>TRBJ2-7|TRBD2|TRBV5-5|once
CASSLTSGTYEQYF
TGTGCCAGCAGCCTGACTAGCGGGACCTACGAGCAGTACTTC
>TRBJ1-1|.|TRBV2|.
CASSRRQINTEAFF
TGTGCCAGCAGCCGTAGACAGATCAACACTGAAGCTTTCTTT
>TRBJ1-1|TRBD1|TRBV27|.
CASSFLGQGARTEAFF
TGTGCCAGCAGTTTCCTAGGACAGGGGGCGCGTACTGAAGCTTTCTTT
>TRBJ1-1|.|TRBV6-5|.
CASSSTSLNTEAFF
TGTGCCAGCAGTTCTACCTCGCTGAACACTGAAGCTTTCTTT
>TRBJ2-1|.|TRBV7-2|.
CASSLGASYNEQFF
TGTGCCAGCAGCTTAGGAGCGAGTTACAATGAGCAGTTCTTC
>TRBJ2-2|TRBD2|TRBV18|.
CASSFNPGLAGTGELFF
TGTGCCAGCTCATTCAATCCGGGACTAGCGGGCACCGGGGAGCTGTTTTTT
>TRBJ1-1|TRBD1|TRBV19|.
CASSVKDRGLMNTEAFF
TGTGCCAGTAGCGTAAAAGACAGGGGTCTTATGAACACTGAAGCTTTCTTT
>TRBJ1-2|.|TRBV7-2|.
CASSSPGVDGFYGYTF
TGTGCCAGCAGCTCGCCCGGGGTGGATGGTTTCTATGGCTACACCTTC
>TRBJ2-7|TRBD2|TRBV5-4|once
CASTDPGTSAEQYF
TGTGCCAGCACTGACCCCGGGACTAGCGCCGAGCAGTACTTC
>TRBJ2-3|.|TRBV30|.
CAWSSEIQRGTDTQYF
TGTGCCTGGAGTTCGGAGATCCAGCGGGGCACAGATACGCAGTATTTT
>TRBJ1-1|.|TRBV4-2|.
CASSQSLRPGGNTEAFF
TGTGCCAGCAGCCAATCTTTACGACCCGGCGGGAACACTGAAGCTTTCTTT
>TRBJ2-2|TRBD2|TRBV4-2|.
CASSQRPTSHIGPNTGELFF
TGTGCCAGCAGCCAACGCCCGACTAGCCATATAGGACCGAACACCGGGGAGCTGTTTTTT
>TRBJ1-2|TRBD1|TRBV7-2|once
CASSLAAGQGANGYTF
TGTGCCAGCAGCTTAGCTGCTGGGCAGGGGGCAAATGGCTACACCTTC
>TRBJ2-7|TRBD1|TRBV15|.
CATSRGTGGSYEQYF
TGTGCCACCAGCAGAGGGACAGGGGGCTCCTACGAGCAGTACTTC
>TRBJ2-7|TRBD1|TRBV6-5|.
CASSSDRGYEQYF
TGTGCCAGCAGTTCGGACAGGGGGTACGAGCAGTACTTC
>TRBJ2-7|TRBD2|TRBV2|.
CASSEQLAGGHEQYF
TGTGCCAGCAGTGAACAACTAGCGGGAGGCCACGAGCAGTACTTC
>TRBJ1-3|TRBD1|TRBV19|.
CASSLKDRAGNTIYF
TGTGCCAGTAGTTTGAAGGACAGGGCTGGAAACACCATATATTTT
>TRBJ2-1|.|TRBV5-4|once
CASSLSGVRGDEQFF
TGTGCCAGCAGCTTGTCTGGCGTACGCGGGGATGAGCAGTTCTTC
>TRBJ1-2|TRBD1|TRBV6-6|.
CASSLVEGADYGYTF
TGTGCCAGCAGTCTGGTGGAGGGGGCGGACTATGGCTACACCTTC
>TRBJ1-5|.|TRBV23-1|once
CASSTGRNQPQHF
TGCGCCAGCAGTACAGGGCGAAATCAGCCCCAGCATTTT
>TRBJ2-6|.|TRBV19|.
CASSIYSGANVLTF
TGTGCCAGTAGTATTTACTCTGGGGCCAACGTCCTGACTTTC
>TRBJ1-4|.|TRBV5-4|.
CASSFALRQPTGANEKLFF
TGTGCCAGCAGCTTCGCCCTAAGACAACCCACGGGAGCTAATGAAAAACTGTTTTTT
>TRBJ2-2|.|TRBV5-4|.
CASSFWPLRMTSGSTGELFF
TGTGCCAGCAGCTTTTGGCCCCTCCGGATGACTAGTGGTAGTACCGGGGAGCTGTTTTTT
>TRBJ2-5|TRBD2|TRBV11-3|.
CASTKLAGVPETQYF
TGTGCCAGCACCAAACTAGCGGGAGTTCCCGAGACCCAGTACTTC
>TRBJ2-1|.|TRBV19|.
CASSGNVWNNEQFF
TGTGCCAGTAGCGGGAATGTATGGAACAATGAGCAGTTCTTC